This TCR beta chain is from a study of OX40 agonist ivuxolimab in advanced cancers. Some clones are missing from TCRdb's copy, which holds only in-frame ones; the method was immunoSEQ multiplex PCR. The data hold about 26,000 clones, with 80% to 90% observed a single time. A word on this clone: What it recognizes is unknown.

CDR1 MNHEY and CDR2 SVGAGI come from the germline V gene. The CDR3 is 14 residues long. Between the trimmed V and J ends, which lost 4 bases and 2 bases, there was a span of 9 bases. General observations from the study: At 0.1 to 3.0 mg/kg and by week 6, CD4+ and CD8+ T cells in the blood had expanded clonally.

The V and J genes are TRBV6-5 and TRBJ1-3; the D gene is possibly TRBD1 (6 bases). The receptor was isolated from an adult with an advanced solid tumor such as melanoma, head and neck, liver or kidney cancer. This sample comprised CD4+ or CD8+ T cells sorted from blood, obtained in a trial of the OX40 agonist ivuxolimab. The CDR3, as DNA: TGTGCCAGCAGTTCCCGGGGGCCTGGAAACACCATATATTTT. It translates to CASSSRGPGNTIYF.